Listed below are T cell receptor beta chains from one sample, sequenced in a study of blood T cell repertoires in COVID-19. Assay used: immunoSEQ multiplex PCR; TCRdb lists only in-frame clones, some missing. Of a few hundred thousand clones in the sample, approximately 89% are singletons; the top ten hold about 2.3%. Sequenced input: PBMCs or T cells enriched from blood (not recorded which). All receptors come from a woman aged 35 to 49 with acute COVID-19. Both conserved end residues are part of each CDR3. Fields, in order: V gene, clone size, D gene, J gene, CDR3 protein, CDR3 DNA. A D gene is named only where the DNA matches it firmly. Part of the rows lack a size; the others show once, few, many or a class for expanded clones.

v_gene: TRBV7-8; abundance: -; d_gene: TRBD1; j_gene: TRBJ1-6; CDR3aa: CASSLRPGTGNNSPLHF; CDR3nt: TGTGCCAGCAGCCTACGTCCCGGGACAGGGAACAATTCACCCCTCCACTTT
v_gene: TRBV7-6; abundance: -; d_gene: TRBD2; j_gene: TRBJ2-5; CDR3aa: CASSLGVAGGLQETQYF; CDR3nt: TGTGCCAGCAGCTTAGGCGTAGCGGGGGGTCTTCAAGAGACCCAGTACTTC
v_gene: TRBV3-1/TRBV3-2; abundance: -; d_gene: -; j_gene: TRBJ2-2; CDR3aa: CASSQLASGELFF; CDR3nt: TGTGCCAGCAGCCAGCTAGCTTCCGGGGAGCTGTTTTTT
v_gene: TRBV10-3; abundance: -; d_gene: TRBD1; j_gene: TRBJ1-6; CDR3aa: CAISSQGAQSNSPLHF; CDR3nt: TGTGCCATCAGTTCACAGGGGGCGCAATCCAATTCACCCCTCCACTTT
v_gene: TRBV4-1; abundance: -; d_gene: -; j_gene: TRBJ2-7; CDR3aa: CASKVGEGSYEQYF; CDR3nt: TGCGCCAGCAAGGTCGGGGAAGGAAGCTACGAGCAGTACTTC
v_gene: TRBV11-2; abundance: -; d_gene: -; j_gene: TRBJ1-1; CDR3aa: CASSWAASLPEAFF; CDR3nt: TGTGCCAGTTCTTGGGCTGCGAGCCTCCCTGAAGCTTTCTTT
v_gene: TRBV7-8; abundance: few; d_gene: -; j_gene: TRBJ1-6; CDR3aa: CASSLQGTGNSPLHF; CDR3nt: TGTGCCAGCAGCTTGCAGGGGACGGGTAATTCACCCCTCCACTTT
v_gene: TRBV5-1; abundance: -; d_gene: TRBD1; j_gene: TRBJ1-2; CDR3aa: CASSAQGAGGYTF; CDR3nt: TGCGCCAGCAGCGCACAGGGGGCGGGAGGCTACACCTTC
v_gene: TRBV19; abundance: -; d_gene: TRBD2; j_gene: TRBJ2-1; CDR3aa: CASSTQLAGRRNEQFF; CDR3nt: TGTGCCAGTAGTACCCAGCTAGCGGGGAGGAGGAATGAGCAGTTCTTC
v_gene: TRBV9; abundance: -; d_gene: -; j_gene: TRBJ2-2; CDR3aa: CASSVSHQTGELFF; CDR3nt: TGTGCCAGCAGCGTATCCCACCAGACCGGGGAGCTGTTTTTT
v_gene: TRBV4-1; abundance: -; d_gene: -; j_gene: TRBJ1-2; CDR3aa: CASSQAGLTGYGYTF; CDR3nt: TGCGCCAGCAGCCAAGCCGGACTAACGGGCTATGGCTACACCTTC
v_gene: TRBV5-8; abundance: once; d_gene: TRBD1; j_gene: TRBJ2-2; CDR3aa: CASTTTGVPGELFF; CDR3nt: TGTGCCAGCACCACAACAGGGGTCCCCGGGGAGCTGTTTTTT
v_gene: TRBV18; abundance: -; d_gene: -; j_gene: TRBJ2-5; CDR3aa: CASSPLRGSSEETQYF; CDR3nt: TGTGCCAGCTCACCGTTGAGGGGGAGTTCCGAAGAGACCCAGTACTTC
v_gene: TRBV4-2; abundance: -; d_gene: TRBD2; j_gene: TRBJ2-5; CDR3aa: CASSSAAGDHQETQYF; CDR3nt: TGTGCCAGCAGCTCGGCGGCGGGGGACCACCAAGAGACCCAGTACTTC